The subject of this entry is one T cell receptor beta chain. Its antigen is undetermined. The sample originates from a study of long-term antiretroviral therapy in people with HIV. Findings and limits, study-wide: Unavailable data included ART adherence, viral resistance and therapy changes (switches in treatment). Comparison with controls showed narrower CDR3 length ranges in HIV repertoires. Blood was collected between the mid-2000s and the late 2010s, possibly under older ART regimens.

The immunoSEQ assay was v3.0, run at survey level. A target of about 40,000-55,000 T-cell genomes per sample was set for sequencing. Only in-frame clones appear in the TCRdb table, and some are missing; sequencing was by immunoSEQ multiplex PCR. The repertoire holds about 15,000 clones, with about 80% as singletons. The source of this sequence is a man aged 35 to 55 with HIV. Sequenced here: unsorted PBMCs, sampled just before starting antiretroviral therapy.

The CDR3 sequence: CAWREQLNTEAFF. For the CDR3, the DNA is TGTGCCTGGAGGGAACAGCTGAACACTGAAGCTTTCTTT. The gene calls are TRBV30 and TRBJ1-1; no clear D gene. Germline V CDR1 and CDR2: GTSNPN, SVGIG (reference sequence). The CDR3 totals 13 residues. V dropped 3 bases and J dropped 0 bases, with 8 bases sitting between them.